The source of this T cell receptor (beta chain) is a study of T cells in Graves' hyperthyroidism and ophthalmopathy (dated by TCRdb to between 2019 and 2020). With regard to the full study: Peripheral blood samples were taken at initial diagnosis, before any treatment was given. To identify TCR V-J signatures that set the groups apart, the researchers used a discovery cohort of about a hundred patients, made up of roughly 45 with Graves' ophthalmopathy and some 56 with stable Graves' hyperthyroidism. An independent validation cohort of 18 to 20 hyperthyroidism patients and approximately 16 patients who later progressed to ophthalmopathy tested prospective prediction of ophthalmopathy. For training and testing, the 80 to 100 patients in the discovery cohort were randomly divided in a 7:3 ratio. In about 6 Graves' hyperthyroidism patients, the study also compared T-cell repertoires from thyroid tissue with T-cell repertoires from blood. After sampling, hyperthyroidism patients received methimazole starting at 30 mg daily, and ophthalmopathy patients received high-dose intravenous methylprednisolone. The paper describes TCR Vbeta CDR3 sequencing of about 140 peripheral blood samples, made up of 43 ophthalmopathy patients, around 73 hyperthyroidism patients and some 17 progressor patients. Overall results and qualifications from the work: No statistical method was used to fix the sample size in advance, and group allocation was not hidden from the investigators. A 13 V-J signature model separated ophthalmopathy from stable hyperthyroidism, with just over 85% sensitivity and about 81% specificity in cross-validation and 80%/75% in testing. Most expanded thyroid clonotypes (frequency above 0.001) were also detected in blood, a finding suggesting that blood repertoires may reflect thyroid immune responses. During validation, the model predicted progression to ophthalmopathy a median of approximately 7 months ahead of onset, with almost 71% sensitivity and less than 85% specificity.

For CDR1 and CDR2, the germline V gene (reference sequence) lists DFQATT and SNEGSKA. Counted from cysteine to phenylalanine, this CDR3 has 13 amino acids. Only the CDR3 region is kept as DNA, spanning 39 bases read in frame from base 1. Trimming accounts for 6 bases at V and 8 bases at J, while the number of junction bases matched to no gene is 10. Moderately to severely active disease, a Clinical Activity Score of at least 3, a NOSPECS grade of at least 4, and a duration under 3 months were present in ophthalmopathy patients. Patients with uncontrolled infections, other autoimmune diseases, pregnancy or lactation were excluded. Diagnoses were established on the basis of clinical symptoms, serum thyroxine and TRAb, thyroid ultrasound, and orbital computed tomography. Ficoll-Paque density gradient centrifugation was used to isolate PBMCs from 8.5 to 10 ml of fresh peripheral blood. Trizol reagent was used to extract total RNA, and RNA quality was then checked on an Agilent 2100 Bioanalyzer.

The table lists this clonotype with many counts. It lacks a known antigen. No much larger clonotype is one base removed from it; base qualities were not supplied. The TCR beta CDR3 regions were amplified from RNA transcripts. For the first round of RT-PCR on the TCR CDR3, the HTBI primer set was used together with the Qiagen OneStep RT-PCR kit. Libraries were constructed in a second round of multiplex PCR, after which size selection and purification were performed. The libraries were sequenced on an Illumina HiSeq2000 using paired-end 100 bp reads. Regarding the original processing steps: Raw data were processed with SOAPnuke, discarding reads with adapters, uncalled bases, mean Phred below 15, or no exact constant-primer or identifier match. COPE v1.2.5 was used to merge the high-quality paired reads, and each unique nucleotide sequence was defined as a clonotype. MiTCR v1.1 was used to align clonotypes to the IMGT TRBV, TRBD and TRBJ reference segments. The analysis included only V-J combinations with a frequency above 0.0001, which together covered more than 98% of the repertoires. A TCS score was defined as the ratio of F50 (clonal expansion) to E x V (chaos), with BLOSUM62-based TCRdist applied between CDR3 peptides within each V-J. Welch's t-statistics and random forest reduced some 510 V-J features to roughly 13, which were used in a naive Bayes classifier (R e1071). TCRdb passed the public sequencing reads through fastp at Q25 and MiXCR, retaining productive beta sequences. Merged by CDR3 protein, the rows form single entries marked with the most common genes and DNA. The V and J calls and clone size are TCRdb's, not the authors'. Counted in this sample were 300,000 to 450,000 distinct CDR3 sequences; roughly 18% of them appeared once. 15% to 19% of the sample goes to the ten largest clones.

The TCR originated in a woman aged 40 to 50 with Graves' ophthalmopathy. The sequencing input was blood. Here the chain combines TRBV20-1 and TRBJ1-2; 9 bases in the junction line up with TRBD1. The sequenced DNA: TGCAGTGCCGGAGGACAGGGGTTTCGAGGCTACACCTTC. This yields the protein CSAGGQGFRGYTF.